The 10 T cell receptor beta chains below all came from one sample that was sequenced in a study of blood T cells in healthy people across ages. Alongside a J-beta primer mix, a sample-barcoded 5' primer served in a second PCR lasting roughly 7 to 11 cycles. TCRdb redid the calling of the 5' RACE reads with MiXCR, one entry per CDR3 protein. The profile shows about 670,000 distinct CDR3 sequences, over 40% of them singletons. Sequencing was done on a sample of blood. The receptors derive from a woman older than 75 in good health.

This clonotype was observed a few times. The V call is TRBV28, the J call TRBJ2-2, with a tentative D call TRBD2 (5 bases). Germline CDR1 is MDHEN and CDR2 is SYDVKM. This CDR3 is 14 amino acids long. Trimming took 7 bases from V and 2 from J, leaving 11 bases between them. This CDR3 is CASTAGRNTGELFF. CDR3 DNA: TGTGCCAGCACTGCGGGCAGAAACACCGGGGAGCTGTTTTTT.

Here the CDR3 reads CAISEVSSGKETQYF. CDR3 DNA: TGTGCCATCAGTGAGGTTTCAAGCGGGAAAGAGACCCAGTACTTC. The V and J genes are TRBV10-3 and TRBJ2-5, with 7 bases matching TRBD2. In germline, CDR1 is ENHRY, CDR2 SYGVKD. CDR3 length: 15 amino acids. Trimming removed 2 bases from V and 3 bases from J; junction bases left unmatched: 6.

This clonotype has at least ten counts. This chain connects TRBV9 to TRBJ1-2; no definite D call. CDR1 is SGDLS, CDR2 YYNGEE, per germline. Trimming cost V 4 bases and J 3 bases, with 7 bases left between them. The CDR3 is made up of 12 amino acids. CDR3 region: CASSQEDYGYTF. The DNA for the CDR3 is TGTGCCAGCAGCCAAGAAGACTATGGCTACACCTTC.

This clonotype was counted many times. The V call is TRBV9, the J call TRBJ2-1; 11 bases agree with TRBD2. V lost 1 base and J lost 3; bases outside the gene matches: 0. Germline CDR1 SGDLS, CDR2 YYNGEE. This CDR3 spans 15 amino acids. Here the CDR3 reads CASSVLAGGYNEQFF. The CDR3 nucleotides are TGTGCCAGCAGCGTACTAGCGGGAGGCTACAATGAGCAGTTCTTC.

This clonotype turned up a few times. The CDR3: CASSWGLAGATDTQYF. CDR3 DNA sequence: TGTGCCAGCAGTTGGGGACTAGCGGGGGCCACAGATACGCAGTATTTT. The J gene is TRBJ2-3, the V gene TRBV6-8, with TRBD2 matching 14 bases. The junction had 2 bases not matched to a gene; V was cut back by 4 bases and J by 2 bases. Germline V CDR1 and CDR2: MNHGY, SAAAGT. There are 16 residues in the CDR3.

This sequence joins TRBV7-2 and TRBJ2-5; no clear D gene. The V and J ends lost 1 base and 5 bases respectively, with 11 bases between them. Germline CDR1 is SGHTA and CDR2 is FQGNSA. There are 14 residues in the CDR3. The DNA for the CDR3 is TGTGCCAGCAGCTTAGGCACGGTTGTGGAGACCCAGTACTTC. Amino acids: CASSLGTVVETQYF.

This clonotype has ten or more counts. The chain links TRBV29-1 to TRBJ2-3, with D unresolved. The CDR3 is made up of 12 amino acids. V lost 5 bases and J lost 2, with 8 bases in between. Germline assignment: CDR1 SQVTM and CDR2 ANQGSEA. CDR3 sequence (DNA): TGCAGCGTTCTGCAGTCCACAGATACGCAGTATTTT. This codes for CSVLQSTDTQYF.

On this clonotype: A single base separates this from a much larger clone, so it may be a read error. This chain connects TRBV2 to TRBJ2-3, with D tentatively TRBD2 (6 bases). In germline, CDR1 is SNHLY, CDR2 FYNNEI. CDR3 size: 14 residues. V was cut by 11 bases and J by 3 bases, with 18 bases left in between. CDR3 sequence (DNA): TGTGCCGGCCGTATAGCGGTCAGGACAGATACGCAGTATTTT. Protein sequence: CAGRIAVRTDTQYF.

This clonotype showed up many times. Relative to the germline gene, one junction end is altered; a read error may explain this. CDR3 sequence: CSARGGPRIGRSYNEQFF. CDR3 in DNA: TGCAGTGCAAGAGGAGGGCCCAGGATCGGACGCTCCTACAATGAGCAGTTCTTC. The rearrangement uses TRBV20-1 and TRBJ2-1, with D possibly matching TRBD2 (6 bases). Germline V gene data show CDR1 as DFQATT and CDR2 as SNEGSKA (reference sequence). CDR3 length equals 18 residues.

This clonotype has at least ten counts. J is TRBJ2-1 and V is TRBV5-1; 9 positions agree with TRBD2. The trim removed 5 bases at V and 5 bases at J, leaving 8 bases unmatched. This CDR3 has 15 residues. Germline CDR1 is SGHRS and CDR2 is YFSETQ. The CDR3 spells CASRITGLANNEQFF. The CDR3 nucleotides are TGCGCCAGCAGGATAACGGGACTAGCCAACAATGAGCAGTTCTTC. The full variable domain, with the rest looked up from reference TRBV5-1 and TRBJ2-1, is KAGVTQTPRYLIKTRGQQVTLSCSPISGHRSVSWYQQTPGQGLQFLFEYFSETQRNKGNFPGRFSGRQFSNSRSEMNVSTLELGDSALYLCASRITGLANNEQFFGPGTRLTVL.